This TCR beta chain originates from a study of blood T cell repertoires in COVID-19 (dated by TCRdb to about 2020). General notes on the study: Samples covering the acute and convalescent phases of COVID-19 were provided by collaborators in the United States, Italy and Spain. Where available, HLA class I and class II types were obtained from metadata supplied by the sample provider rather than from assay-based typing. Nearly every sample came with metadata listing a de-identified subject ID, COVID-19 status, age in years and sex. Subjects who had been exposed to COVID-19, were actively infected with it, or had recovered from it provided the deeply sampled blood TCRbeta repertoires that made up the dataset. The samples were drawn from the first 160 participants of the ongoing ImmuneRACE study and from 1,254 subjects provided by 6 global collaborators. The prospective study material was composed of cDNA or gDNA derived from T cells, B-cell-depleted T cells, or PBMCs. The repertoires were made available in a free public database intended to serve as a resource for research on the immune response to SARS-CoV-2. Results the study describes overall, beyond this receptor: The amount of clinical and demographic metadata varied by source and participant and was provided uncurated.

A remark on this clone: No antigen is known for it. No much larger clone exists at a distance of one base, and base qualities are not known.

The CDR3 measures 15 amino acids from cysteine to phenylalanine. Kept here is only the CDR3 DNA, which spans 45 bases and is read in frame from base 1. Unmatched junction bases come to 7, with V trimmed by 3 bases and J by 2 bases. From a lookup of the germline V gene, CDR1 and CDR2 are SGHTA and FQGNSA. Collaborating institutions collected whole blood in K2EDTA tubes following their own protocols. For TCRbeta analysis, collaborators shipped samples in one of three forms: frozen whole blood, isolated PBMCs, or DNA extracted from either of those sample types. TCRbeta CDR3 regions were amplified from genomic DNA using the immunoSEQ Assay, a bias-controlled multiplex PCR. On the study's bioinformatics: Within the assay, amplification of reference gene primers was used to estimate how many nucleated cells each sample contained. To quantify the absolute abundance of each unique TCRbeta CDR3 rearrangement, sequence reads were collapsed and filtered. For each sample, productive Simpson clonality was calculated by taking the square root of Simpson's diversity index across productive rearrangements. TCRdb holds this immuneACCESS table with in-frame rearrangements only. Some clones are missing; in checked studies, unresolved V genes explain under half, and the rest has no known cause. That table gives V, J and clone size, and the DNA gave D and trimming. Present in this sample are about 30,000 clones, around 83% of which were seen just once. Less than 15% of the sample comes from the top ten.

The chain is encoded by TRBV7-2 joined to TRBJ2-7; the junction holds 7 bases that match TRBD2. Sequencing was done on a sample of peripheral blood. This clonotype was obtained from a human donor in a cohort sampled during active COVID-19. Here the CDR3 is given as CASSFLADPPYEQYF. The nucleotide sequence reads TGTGCCAGCAGCTTCCTAGCGGATCCTCCCTACGAGCAGTACTTC.